The 6 T cell receptor beta chains in this list originate from one sample, sequenced in a study of cytomegalovirus exposure and HLA in healthy donors. Use of 60 Vbeta and 13 Jbeta primers characterized the PCR. Here immunoSEQ multiplex PCR was the method, and the copy in TCRdb shows in-frame clones only, minus some. The sample lists 150,000 to 200,000 clones, approximately 72% occurring once. The specimen was PBMCs. The receptor set was obtained from a man in his forties or fifties in good health and CMV-seronegative.

The chain combines TRBV27 with TRBJ2-6; the D is unclear. V lost 2 bases and J 4 bases, leaving 9 bases between the germline ends. CDR3 length: 15 residues. CDR1 is MNHEY, CDR2 SMNVEV, per germline (reference sequence). The CDR3 region is CASSLRVTGANVLTF. In nucleotides, the CDR3 is TGTGCCAGCAGTTTACGGGTCACGGGGGCCAACGTCCTGACTTTC.

This clone has more than one count but fewer than ten. The chain carries TRBV19 and TRBJ1-1; D perhaps matches TRBD1 (6 bases). Trimming stripped 3 bases from V and 1 base from J, with 12 bases between. The CDR3 loop spans 15 amino acids. CDR1 is LNHDA, CDR2 SQIVND, per germline (reference sequence). The CDR3 region is CASSMRGARNTEAFF. CDR3 DNA sequence: TGTGCCAGTAGTATGCGGGGGGCGCGGAACACTGAAGCTTTCTTT.

The chain links TRBV4-2 to TRBJ2-5, with TRBD2 identical over 12 bases. The V segment lost 9 bases and the J segment 4 bases; nucleotides outside the gene matches: 21. This CDR3 has 19 residues. Germline assignment: CDR1 LGHNA and CDR2 YNFKEQ. CDR3 protein: CASSPGTSGYQRGTETQYF. For the CDR3, the DNA is TGTGCCAGTTCACCCGGGACTAGCGGGTACCAGCGGGGGACAGAGACCCAGTACTTC.

This sequence joins TRBV7-9 and TRBJ2-2; D ambiguous. The CDR3 contains 13 residues. Germline CDR1 and CDR2: SEHNR and FQNEAQ (reference sequence). V was trimmed by 0 bases and J by 7 bases, leaving 6 bases between them. Here the CDR3 DNA reads TGTGCCAGCAGCTTAGCGGTGAGCGGGGAGCTGTTTTTT. Translated: CASSLAVSGELFF. Full variable domain (rest looked up from reference TRBV7-9 and TRBJ2-2): DTGVSQNPRHKITKRGQNVTFRCDPISEHNRLYWYRQTLGQGPEFLTYFQNEAQLEKSRLLSDRFSAERPKGSFSTLEIQRTEQGDSAMYLCASSLAVSGELFFGEGSRLTVL.

This clone was seen only a few times. The V gene is TRBV19, the J gene TRBJ1-3; D not certain. The ends were cut back, 8 bases at V and 0 bases at J, with 14 bases in the middle. The CDR3 runs to 15 residues. Germline-derived CDR1 and CDR2 are LNHDA and SQIVND (reference sequence). CDR3 coding DNA: TGTGCCAGTGGCACGACGGGAGGCTCTGGAAACACCATATATTTT. Its translation is CASGTTGGSGNTIYF.

This rearrangement joins TRBV23-1 to TRBJ1-3, with TRBD1 matching over 10 bases. TRBV23-1 is an open reading frame whose function is uncertain. This CDR3 spans 15 amino acids. J gave up 2 bases and V 6 bases, and 4 bases lay outside the gene matches. The CDR3 spells CASSLGTGAGNTIYF. For the CDR3, the DNA is TGCGCCAGCAGCCTCGGGACAGGGGCTGGAAACACCATATATTTT.